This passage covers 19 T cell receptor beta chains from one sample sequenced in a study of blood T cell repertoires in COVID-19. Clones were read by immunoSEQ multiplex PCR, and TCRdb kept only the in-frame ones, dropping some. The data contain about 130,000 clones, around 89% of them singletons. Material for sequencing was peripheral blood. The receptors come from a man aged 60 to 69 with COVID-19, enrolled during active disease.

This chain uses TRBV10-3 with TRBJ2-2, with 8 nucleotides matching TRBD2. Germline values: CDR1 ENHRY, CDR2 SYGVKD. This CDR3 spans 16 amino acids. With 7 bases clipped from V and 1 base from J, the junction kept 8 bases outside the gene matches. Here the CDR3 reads CAINAGTSGNTGELFF. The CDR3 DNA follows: TGTGCCATCAACGCTGGGACTAGTGGGAACACCGGGGAGCTGTTTTTT.

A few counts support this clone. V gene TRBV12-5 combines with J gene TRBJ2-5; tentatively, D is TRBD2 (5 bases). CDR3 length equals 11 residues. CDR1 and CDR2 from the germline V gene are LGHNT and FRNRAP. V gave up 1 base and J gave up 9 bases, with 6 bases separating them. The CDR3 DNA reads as TGTGCTAGTGGTTTGGGAGGGCCCCAGTACTTC. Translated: CASGLGGPQYF.

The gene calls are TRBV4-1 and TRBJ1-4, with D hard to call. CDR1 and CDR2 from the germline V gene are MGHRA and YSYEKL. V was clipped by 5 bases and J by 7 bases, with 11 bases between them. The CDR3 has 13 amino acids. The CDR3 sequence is CASSVTTGEKLFF. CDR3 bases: TGCGCCAGCAGCGTAACTACCGGTGAAAAACTGTTTTTT.

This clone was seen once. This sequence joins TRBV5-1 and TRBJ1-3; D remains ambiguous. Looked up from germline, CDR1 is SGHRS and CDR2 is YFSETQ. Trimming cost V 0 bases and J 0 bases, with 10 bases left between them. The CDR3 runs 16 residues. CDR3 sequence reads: CASSLANGDSGNTIYF. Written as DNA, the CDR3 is TGCGCCAGCAGCTTGGCCAACGGGGACTCTGGAAACACCATATATTTT.

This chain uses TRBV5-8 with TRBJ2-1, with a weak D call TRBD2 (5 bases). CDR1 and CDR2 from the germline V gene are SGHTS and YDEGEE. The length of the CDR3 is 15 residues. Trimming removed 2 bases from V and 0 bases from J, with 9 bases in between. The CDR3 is CASSFMGSSYNEQFF. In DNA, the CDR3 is TGTGCCAGCAGCTTTATGGGGAGCTCCTACAATGAGCAGTTCTTC.

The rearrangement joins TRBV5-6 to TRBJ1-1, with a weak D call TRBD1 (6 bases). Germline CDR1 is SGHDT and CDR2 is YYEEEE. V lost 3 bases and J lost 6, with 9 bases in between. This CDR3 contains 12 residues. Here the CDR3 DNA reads TGTGCCAGCAGCTGGGGGCAGTCTGAAGCTTTCTTT. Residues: CASSWGQSEAFF.

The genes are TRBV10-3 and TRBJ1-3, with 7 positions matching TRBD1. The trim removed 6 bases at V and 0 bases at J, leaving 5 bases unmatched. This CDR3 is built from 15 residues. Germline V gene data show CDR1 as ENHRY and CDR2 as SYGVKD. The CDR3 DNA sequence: TGTGCCATCAGCGCCGGGACAGCCTCTGGAAACACCATATATTTT. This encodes CAISAGTASGNTIYF.

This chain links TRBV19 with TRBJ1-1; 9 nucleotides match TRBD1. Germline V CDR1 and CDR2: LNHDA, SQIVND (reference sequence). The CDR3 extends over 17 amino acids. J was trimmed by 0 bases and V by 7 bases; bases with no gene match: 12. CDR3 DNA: TGTGCCAGTATCCCGGTGGGGACAGGGAACATGAACACTGAAGCTTTCTTT. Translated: CASIPVGTGNMNTEAFF. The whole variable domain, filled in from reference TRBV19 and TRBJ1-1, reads DGGITQSPKYLFRKEGQNVTLSCEQNLNHDAMYWYRQDPGQGLRLIYYSQIVNDFQKGDIAEGYSVSREKKESFPLTVTSAQKNPTAFYLCASIPVGTGNMNTEAFFGQGTRLTVV.

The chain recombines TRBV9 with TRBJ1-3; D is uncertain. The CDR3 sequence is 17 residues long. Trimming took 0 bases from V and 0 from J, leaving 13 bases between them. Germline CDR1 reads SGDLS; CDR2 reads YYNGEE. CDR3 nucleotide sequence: TGTGCCAGCAGCGTAGGTGGCAGAGGGCCCTCTGGAAACACCATATATTTT. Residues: CASSVGGRGPSGNTIYF.

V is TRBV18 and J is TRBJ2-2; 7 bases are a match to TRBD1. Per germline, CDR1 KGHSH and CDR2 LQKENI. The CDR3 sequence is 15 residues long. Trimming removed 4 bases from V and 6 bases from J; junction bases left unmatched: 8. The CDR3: CASSLGQESAGELFF. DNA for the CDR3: TGTGCCAGCTCACTAGGACAGGAAAGCGCCGGGGAGCTGTTTTTT. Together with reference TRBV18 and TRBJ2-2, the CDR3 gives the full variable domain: NAGVMQNPRHLVRRRGQEARLRCSPMKGHSHVYWYRQLPEEGLKFMVYLQKENIIDESGMPKERFSAEFPKEGPSILRIQQVVRGDSAAYFCASSLGQESAGELFFGEGSRLTVL.

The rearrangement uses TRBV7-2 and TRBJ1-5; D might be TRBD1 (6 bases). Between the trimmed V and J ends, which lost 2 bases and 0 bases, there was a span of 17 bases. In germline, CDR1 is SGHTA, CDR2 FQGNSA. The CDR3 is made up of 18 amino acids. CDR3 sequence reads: CASSLKDRQRNSNQPQHF. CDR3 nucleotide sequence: TGTGCCAGCAGCTTAAAGGACAGACAAAGAAATAGCAATCAGCCCCAGCATTTT.

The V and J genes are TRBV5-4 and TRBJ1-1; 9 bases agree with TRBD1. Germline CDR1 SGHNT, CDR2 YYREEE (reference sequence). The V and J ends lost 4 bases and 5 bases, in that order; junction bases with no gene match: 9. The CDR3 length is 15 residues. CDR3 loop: CASSKRQGESTEAFF. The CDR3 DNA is TGTGCCAGCAGCAAAAGACAGGGGGAATCAACTGAAGCTTTCTTT.

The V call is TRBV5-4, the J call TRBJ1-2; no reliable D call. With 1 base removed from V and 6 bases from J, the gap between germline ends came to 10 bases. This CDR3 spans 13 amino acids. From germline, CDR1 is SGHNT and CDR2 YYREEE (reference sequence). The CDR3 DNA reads TGTGCCAGCAGCTTGACAGCGGGGAATGGCTACACCTTC. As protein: CASSLTAGNGYTF. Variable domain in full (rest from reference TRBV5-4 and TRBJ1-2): ETGVTQSPTHLIKTRGQQVTLRCSSQSGHNTVSWYQQALGQGPQFIFQYYREEENGRGNFPPRFSGLQFPNYSSELNVNALELDDSALYLCASSLTAGNGYTFGSGTRLTVV.

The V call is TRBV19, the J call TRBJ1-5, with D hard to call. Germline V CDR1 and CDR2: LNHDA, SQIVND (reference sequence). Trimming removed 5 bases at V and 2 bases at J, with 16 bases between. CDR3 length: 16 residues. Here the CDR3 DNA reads TGTGCCAGTAGTCCGGGGTTAACATCGGGCAATCAGCCCCAGCATTTT. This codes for CASSPGLTSGNQPQHF.

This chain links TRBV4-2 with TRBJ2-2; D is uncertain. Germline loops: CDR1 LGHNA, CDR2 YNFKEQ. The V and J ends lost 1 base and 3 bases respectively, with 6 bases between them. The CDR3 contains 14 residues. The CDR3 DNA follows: TGTGCCAGCAGCCAAGTTTCTGACACCGGGGAGCTGTTTTTT. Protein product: CASSQVSDTGELFF.

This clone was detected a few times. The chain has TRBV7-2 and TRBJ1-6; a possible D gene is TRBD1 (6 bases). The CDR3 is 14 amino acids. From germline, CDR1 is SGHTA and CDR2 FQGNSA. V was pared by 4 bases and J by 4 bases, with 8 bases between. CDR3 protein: CASSSGQYNSPLHF. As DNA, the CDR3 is TGTGCCAGCAGCTCAGGACAGTATAATTCACCCCTCCACTTT.

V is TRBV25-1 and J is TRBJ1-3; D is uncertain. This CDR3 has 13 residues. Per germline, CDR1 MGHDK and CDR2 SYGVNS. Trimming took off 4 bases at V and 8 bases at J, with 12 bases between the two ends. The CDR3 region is CASSADPPDTIYF. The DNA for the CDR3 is TGTGCCAGCAGTGCCGATCCTCCGGACACCATATATTTT.

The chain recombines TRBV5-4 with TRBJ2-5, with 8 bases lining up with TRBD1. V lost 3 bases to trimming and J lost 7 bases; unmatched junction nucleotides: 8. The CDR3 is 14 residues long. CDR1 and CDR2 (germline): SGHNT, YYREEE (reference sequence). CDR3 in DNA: TGTGCCAGCAGCTACGGACAGGGTAGGGTGACCCAGTACTTC. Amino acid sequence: CASSYGQGRVTQYF.

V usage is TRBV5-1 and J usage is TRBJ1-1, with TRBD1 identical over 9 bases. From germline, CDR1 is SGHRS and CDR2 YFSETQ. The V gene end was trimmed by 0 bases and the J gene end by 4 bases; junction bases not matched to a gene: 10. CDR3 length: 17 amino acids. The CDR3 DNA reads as TGCGCCAGCAGCTTGGACAGGGGGCTCCTCGGTGGCACTGAAGCTTTCTTT. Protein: CASSLDRGLLGGTEAFF.